This TCR beta chain was sequenced during a study of post-analysis software for immune sequencing data. Study-wide findings and caveats: Among multiple sclerosis patients, normalized Chao1 diversity was significantly below that of controls. Samples from a shared batch, those prepared together, strongly co-clustered by F measure. A handful of TRBV segments appeared more often in patients than in controls, and TRBV5-6, TRBV5-1 and TRBV20-1 were among these.

Comments on this clonotype: Its antigen is not known.

Prepared libraries of TCR beta cDNA carried unique molecular identifiers. Input of roughly 0.9 to 11 million T cells yielded 500,000 to 550,000 cDNA molecules. TCRdb re-derived calls from the PCR reads in MiXCR, one entry per CDR3 protein. The table records about 540,000 distinct CDR3 sequences, around 31% of them present only once. This CDR3 has 13 residues. After removal of 6 bases from V and 3 bases from J, the junction contained 4 bases not matched to a gene. This TCR was recovered from a girl younger than 18 with multiple sclerosis. The chain has TRBV12-3 or TRBV12-4 and TRBJ1-2, with 7 bases aligning to TRBD1. The sample taken for sequencing was blood. CDR3 residues: CASRRDSHYGYTF. The CDR3 DNA reads TGTGCCAGCAGGCGGGACAGCCACTATGGCTACACCTTC.